This entry lists 27 T cell receptor beta chains sequenced from one sample in a study of identical twins. TCRdb re-analysed the 5' RACE reads in MiXCR, keeping a single row per CDR3 protein. The sample holds some 1,600,000 distinct CDR3 sequences, about 30% seen once. Material: cord blood. The receptors here all came from a newborn girl in good health.

J is TRBJ1-2 and V is TRBV2, with D possibly being TRBD1 (5 bases). Trimming removed 3 bases at V and 7 bases at J, with 9 bases between. The CDR3 spans 12 residues. CDR1 and CDR2 from the germline V gene are SNHLY and FYNNEI. The chain's CDR3 is CASSEEGFGYTF. The CDR3 nucleotides read TGTGCCAGCAGTGAGGAGGGGTTTGGCTACACCTTC.

A remark on this clonotype: Mismatch with germline at one junction end may stem from a read error. The chain employs TRBV4-2 and TRBJ2-1, with D uncertain. Germline V gene sequence: CDR1 LGHNA, CDR2 YNFKEQ. The CDR3 consists of 15 residues. This CDR3 reads CANSQDPSASLKQFF. CDR3 DNA: TGTGCCAACAGCCAAGATCCAAGTGCCTCCCTTAAGCAGTTCTTC.

This rearrangement joins TRBV2 to TRBJ2-7, with D unclear. There are 11 residues in the CDR3. Trimming pared 10 bases from V and 3 bases from J, leaving 10 bases between. The V gene's germline CDR1 is SNHLY and CDR2 FYNNEI. The chain's CDR3 is CATLDHYEQYF. The CDR3 DNA reads as TGTGCCACCTTAGATCACTACGAGCAGTACTTC.

The gene calls are TRBV20-1 and TRBJ1-5; D possibly corresponds to TRBD1 (6 bases). V gave up 2 bases and J gave up 5 bases, with 16 bases separating them. CDR3 length equals 15 residues. Germline CDR1 is DFQATT and CDR2 is SNEGSKA (reference sequence). CDR3 nucleotides: TGCAGTGCTAGACAAGCCAGGGGAAGCGATCAGCCCCAGCATTTT. Its translation: CSARQARGSDQPQHF.

The chain joins TRBV5-6 to TRBJ2-3, with TRBD1 matching over 7 bases. The junction had 10 bases not matched to a gene; V was cut back by 6 bases and J by 3 bases. In germline, CDR1 is SGHDT, CDR2 YYEEEE. The CDR3 contains 15 residues. This CDR3 reads CASTPTGAVTDTQYF. The CDR3, as DNA: TGTGCCAGCACCCCAACAGGGGCTGTGACAGATACGCAGTATTTT.

This clonotype was detected only a few times. This chain uses TRBV20-1 with TRBJ1-5, with a possible D match to TRBD1 (6 bases). Germline V gives CDR1 DFQATT, CDR2 SNEGSKA (reference sequence). Trimming shortened V by 5 bases and J by 2 bases, and 13 bases separated the two germline ends. The CDR3 runs to 14 residues. The CDR3 region is CSALDRQGNQPQHF. CDR3 nucleotide sequence: TGCAGTGCTCTCGACAGGCAGGGCAATCAGCCCCAGCATTTT.

The DNA of the CDR3 is TGTGCCAGCAGCTCTGGGGGCAGCGGAATATACAATGAGCAGTTCTTC. It yields the protein CASSSGGSGIYNEQFF. The V gene is TRBV9, the J gene TRBJ2-1, with D possibly matching TRBD1 (6 bases). Germline values: CDR1 SGDLS, CDR2 YYNGEE. The CDR3 consists of 16 residues. Trimming left V 4 bases short and J 4 bases short, with 18 bases between.

Ten or more counts support this clonotype. This chain connects TRBV7-9 to TRBJ2-1; D is unresolved. Germline V CDR1 and CDR2: SEHNR, FQNEAQ (reference sequence). The CDR3 runs to 14 residues. Trimming shortened V by 1 base and J by 4 bases, and 8 bases separated the two germline ends. The CDR3 spells CASSLVDFYNEQFF. The CDR3 nucleotides are TGTGCCAGCAGCTTAGTTGACTTTTACAATGAGCAGTTCTTC.

The chain is built from TRBV20-1 and TRBJ2-4; 11 positions agree with TRBD1. Unmatched junction bases numbered 3, after V lost 2 bases and J lost 0 bases. The germline V gene has CDR1 DFQATT and CDR2 SNEGSKA (reference sequence). This CDR3 comprises 16 residues. This CDR3 is CSARRGQGVAKNIQYF. The CDR3 DNA reads TGCAGTGCTAGAAGGGGACAGGGGGTAGCCAAAAACATTCAGTACTTC.

As to this clonotype: This clone may be a read error of a much larger clone one base away. The gene calls are TRBV12-3 or TRBV12-4 and TRBJ2-3; a possible D gene is TRBD1 (7 bases). The CDR3 runs to 16 residues. The CDR3 sequence is CASSQNRGGGSDMQYF. In DNA, the CDR3 is TGTGCCAGCAGTCAAAACAGGGGTGGAGGGTCAGATATGCAGTATTTT.

This clonotype was seen a few times. V usage is TRBV5-6 and J usage is TRBJ2-7; D is undetermined. CDR1 and CDR2 from the germline V gene are SGHDT and YYEEEE. The CDR3 consists of 14 residues. Trimming cost V 3 bases and J 2 bases, with 12 bases left between them. As DNA, the CDR3 is TGTGCCAGCAGCTCCTCCCCGACAACCTACGAGCAGTACTTC. It translates to CASSSSPTTYEQYF.

V gene TRBV9 combines with J gene TRBJ2-7, with 8 bases fitting TRBD2. The end of the DNA fits TRBJ2-5 better, so the J call may be wrong. The CDR3 spans 15 residues. Per germline, CDR1 SGDLS and CDR2 YYNGEE. The CDR3 loop is CASSGDPAGVETQYF. The CDR3 nucleotides read TGTGCCAGCAGCGGAGATCCAGCGGGAGTGGAGACCCAGTACTTC.

This clonotype was picked up a small number of times. Since a much larger clone is just one base distant, this may be a read error. The chain links TRBV10-3 to TRBJ2-5; 11 bases agree with TRBD2. V shed 2 bases, J shed 11 bases, and the junction held 10 bases outside the gene matches. The CDR3 spans 15 residues. Germline V gene data show CDR1 as ENHRY and CDR2 as SYGVKD. The CDR3 DNA sequence: TGTGCCATCAGTGAGACCGGGACTAGCGGCAATGAGCAGTACTTC. Translated, it gives CAISETGTSGNEQYF.

This clonotype was seen more than once but under ten times. CDR3 DNA sequence: TGCGCCAGTGGGAGCGGGACCTACAATGAGCAGTTCTTC. Translated, it gives CASGSGTYNEQFF. The V gene is TRBV5-1, the J gene TRBJ2-1; 7 positions match TRBD2. CDR1 and CDR2 from the germline V gene are SGHRS and YFSETQ. V lost 8 bases and J lost 2; bases outside the gene matches: 4. The CDR3 is 13 amino acids.

This clonotype was counted a few times. This chain joins TRBV28 and TRBJ2-3, with TRBD2 matching over 9 bases. CDR1 and CDR2 from the germline V gene are MDHEN and SYDVKM. The CDR3 contains 17 residues. J was trimmed by 4 bases and V by 6 bases; bases with no gene match: 14. CDR3 loop: CASSLGGGTSIPDTQYF. The DNA of the CDR3 is TGTGCCAGCAGCCTAGGGGGCGGGACTAGCATTCCAGATACGCAGTATTTT.

This clonotype was seen at least ten times. The chain uses TRBV12-3 or TRBV12-4 and TRBJ2-7, with D tentatively TRBD1 (5 bases). The CDR3 is made up of 14 amino acids. The V gene lost 5 bases and the J gene lost 3 bases, with 14 bases spanning the gap. As DNA, the CDR3 is TGTGCCAGCAGTATCAACTCAGGGTTCTACGAGCAGTACTTC. Residues: CASSINSGFYEQYF.

This chain joins TRBV3-1 and TRBJ1-2; D is perhaps TRBD1 (5 bases). The CDR3 consists of 15 residues. The germline CDR1 and CDR2 sequences are LGHDT and YNNKEL (reference sequence). V was trimmed by 4 bases and J by 3 bases, leaving 15 bases between them. In DNA form, the CDR3 reads TGTGCCAGCAGCCGCGTGGACACAGAGGACTATGGCTACACCTTC. This sequence encodes CASSRVDTEDYGYTF.

This clonotype was detected a few times. The gene calls are TRBV25-1 and TRBJ1-1; 8 bases agree with TRBD1. Trimming at V came to 10 bases and at J to 1 base, leaving 8 bases not matched to a gene. The CDR3 covers 14 residues. Germline V gives CDR1 MGHDK, CDR2 SYGVNS. In DNA form, the CDR3 reads TGTGCCACGGGGACAGGTCCTGGGAACACTGAAGCTTTCTTT. Translated: CATGTGPGNTEAFF. Based on the CDR3 plus reference TRBV25-1 and TRBJ1-1, the full variable domain is EADIYQTPRYLVIGTGKKITLECSQTMGHDKMYWYQQDPGMELHLIHYSYGVNSTEKGDLSSESTVSRIRTEHFPLTLESARPSHTSQYLCATGTGPGNTEAFFGQGTRLTVV.

The chain joins TRBV2 to TRBJ2-2; either TRBD1 or TRBD2 may fit D (5 bases each). Germline-derived CDR1 and CDR2 are SNHLY and FYNNEI. With 6 bases removed from V and 4 bases from J, the gap between germline ends came to 15 bases. The CDR3 consists of 15 residues. CDR3 sequence: CASRTRGLGTGELFF. The CDR3 bases are TGTGCCAGCAGAACTAGGGGTTTGGGCACCGGGGAGCTGTTTTTT.

The chain couples TRBV27 to TRBJ2-2; D call uncertain. The V gene's germline CDR1 is MNHEY and CDR2 SMNVEV (reference sequence). The CDR3 length is 14 residues. CDR3: CAAARSRNTGELFF. CDR3 nucleotides: TGTGCGGCGGCGCGGTCGAGGAACACCGGGGAGCTGTTTTTT.

The gene calls are TRBV5-1 and TRBJ2-2, with 9 bases that match TRBD2. Germline V gene lookup returns CDR1 SGHRS and CDR2 YFSETQ. V lost 6 bases and J lost 4; bases outside the gene matches: 4. This CDR3 comprises 14 residues. The CDR3 protein is CASKASGATGELFF. The CDR3 DNA reads TGCGCCAGCAAGGCTAGCGGGGCCACCGGGGAGCTGTTTTTT.

This rearrangement joins TRBV6-2 or TRBV6-3 to TRBJ2-5; D remains unclear. The germline V and J ends were trimmed by 4 bases and 4 bases, with 19 bases remaining between them. This CDR3 has 16 amino acids. Germline V gene sequence: CDR1 MNHEY, CDR2 SVGEGT. DNA of the CDR3: TGTGCCAGCAGTTCGACCGGGCCAGGTACTCCAGAGACCCAGTACTTC. This translates into CASSSTGPGTPETQYF.

This sequence joins TRBV28 and TRBJ1-2; the match to TRBD1 covers 7 bases. Germline V gene sequence: CDR1 MDHEN, CDR2 SYDVKM. This CDR3 is 14 amino acids long. V was pared by 4 bases and J by 3 bases, with 5 bases of the junction left unmatched. CDR3: CASSSMTGYYGYTF. The CDR3 DNA reads as TGTGCCAGCAGTTCGATGACAGGGTACTATGGCTACACCTTC.

The chain carries TRBV6-5 and TRBJ1-1, with TRBD1 identical over 7 bases. Germline trimming cut 3 bases from V and 8 bases from J; bases unmatched to any gene: 12. This CDR3 region has 15 residues. The germline V gene has CDR1 MNHEY and CDR2 SVGAGI. CDR3 DNA sequence: TGTGCCAGCAGTTATACCCGACAGGGAAGAAACGAAGCTTTCTTT. As protein: CASSYTRQGRNEAFF.

The chain couples TRBV7-9 to TRBJ1-1, with D perhaps matching TRBD1 (6 bases). The CDR3 has 17 residues. Per germline, CDR1 SEHNR and CDR2 FQNEAQ (reference sequence). V gave up 6 bases and J gave up 0 bases, with 20 bases separating them. The CDR3 nucleotides read TGTGCCAGCAGTCATTACGCGGCAGGGGCCATGAACACTGAAGCTTTCTTT. Amino acids: CASSHYAAGAMNTEAFF.

This clonotype was observed a handful of times. CDR3 sequence reads: CSAHPQGGPYNEQFF. The CDR3 nucleotides are TGCAGTGCCCATCCCCAGGGAGGCCCCTACAATGAGCAGTTCTTC. The chain uses TRBV20-1 and TRBJ2-1, with D possibly TRBD2 on 6 matching bases. The CDR3 is made up of 15 amino acids. The V gene lost 6 bases and the J gene lost 2 bases, with 17 bases spanning the gap. Germline V CDR1 and CDR2: DFQATT, SNEGSKA (reference sequence).

This chain joins TRBV20-1 and TRBJ1-4; D might be TRBD1 (6 bases). Germline-derived CDR1 and CDR2 are DFQATT and SNEGSKA (reference sequence). This CDR3 region has 14 residues. The V and J ends lost 5 bases and 0 bases respectively, with 10 bases between them. This CDR3 reads CSAYRTATNEKLFF. Here the CDR3 DNA reads TGCAGTGCTTACCGGACAGCAACTAATGAAAAACTGTTTTTT.